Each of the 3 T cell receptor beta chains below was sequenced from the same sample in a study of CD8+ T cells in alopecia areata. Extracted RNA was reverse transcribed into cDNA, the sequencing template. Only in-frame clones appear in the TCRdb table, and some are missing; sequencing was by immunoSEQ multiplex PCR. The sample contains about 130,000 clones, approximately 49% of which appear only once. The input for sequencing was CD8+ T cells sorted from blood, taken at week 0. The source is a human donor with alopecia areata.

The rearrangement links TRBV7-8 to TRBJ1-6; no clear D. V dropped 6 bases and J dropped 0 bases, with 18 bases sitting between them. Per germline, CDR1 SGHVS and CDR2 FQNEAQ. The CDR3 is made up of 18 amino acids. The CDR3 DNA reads TGTGCCAGCAGTTCAGATGAGGGATCCATCTCCTATAATTCACCCCTCCACTTT. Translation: CASSSDEGSISYNSPLHF.

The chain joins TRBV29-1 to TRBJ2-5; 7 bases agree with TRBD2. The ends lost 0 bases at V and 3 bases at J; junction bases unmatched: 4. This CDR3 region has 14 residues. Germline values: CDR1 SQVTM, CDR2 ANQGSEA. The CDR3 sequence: CSVEDQGGEETQYF. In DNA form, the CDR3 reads TGCAGCGTTGAAGATCAGGGAGGGGAAGAGACCCAGTACTTC.

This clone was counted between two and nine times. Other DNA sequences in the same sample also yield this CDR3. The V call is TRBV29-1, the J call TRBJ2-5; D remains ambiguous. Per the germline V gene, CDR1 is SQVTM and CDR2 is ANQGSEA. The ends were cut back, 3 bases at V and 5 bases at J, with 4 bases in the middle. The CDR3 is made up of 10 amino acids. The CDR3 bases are TGCAGCGTTGAGGGGGAGACCCAGTACTTC. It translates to CSVEGETQYF.